These T cell receptor beta chains were read from a single sample in a study of chemoradiotherapy in HPV16-positive cancers. Repertoires were generated with immunoSEQ multiplex PCR, while TCRdb's copy carries only in-frame clones and drops some. The sample has over a thousand clones, around 86% seen once; the top ten hold 10% to 15%. Sample: tumor tissue, taken from a patient who underwent chemoradiotherapy. The receptors originated from a human donor with HPV-associated anogenital cancer. CDR3s include the opening cysteine and the closing phenylalanine or tryptophan. The D gene is left open where the match is weak. The listing skips clone size in some rows; elsewhere it reads once, few, many or a size class.

j_call	v_call	d_call	clone_size	cdr3_aa	cdr3_nt
TRBJ2-1	TRBV7-9	NA	NA	CASNSRSEQFF	TGTGCCAGCAACTCCAGGAGTGAGCAGTTCTTC
TRBJ1-1	TRBV7-2	NA	NA	CASSLAWNGDTEAFF	TGTGCCAGCAGCTTAGCTTGGAATGGGGACACTGAAGCTTTCTTT
TRBJ2-3	TRBV29-1	TRBD2	few	CSVVEREGTDTQYF	TGCAGCGTCGTCGAGCGGGAGGGAACAGATACGCAGTATTTT
TRBJ1-5	TRBV11-3	NA	NA	CASSLGVGEPQHF	TGTGCCAGCAGCTTAGGGGTCGGGGAGCCCCAGCATTTT
TRBJ2-1	TRBV5-8	NA	NA	CASTKRGHSYNEQFF	TGTGCCAGCACCAAAAGGGGACACTCCTACAATGAGCAGTTCTTC
TRBJ1-1	TRBV6-5	NA	NA	CASSTGGLEAFF	TGTGCCAGCAGTACCGGAGGGCTGGAAGCTTTCTTT
TRBJ2-3	TRBV11-2	NA	NA	CASSLGTDTQYF	TGTGCCAGCAGCTTGGGCACAGATACGCAGTATTTT
TRBJ2-4	TRBV11-3	NA	NA	CASSLRQEAKNIQYF	TGTGCCAGCAGCTTACGACAGGAGGCCAAAAACATTCAGTACTTC
TRBJ1-2	TRBV7-2	TRBD1	NA	CASSLGWDSVGGYTF	TGTGCCAGCAGCTTAGGTTGGGACAGCGTGGGAGGCTACACCTTC
TRBJ2-2	TRBV19	NA	few	CASSILGGWVGTGELFF	TGTGCCAGTAGTATTTTGGGGGGCTGGGTAGGCACCGGGGAGCTGTTTTTT
TRBJ1-1	TRBV6-6	TRBD1	NA	CASSRQETGGGTEAFF	TGTGCCAGCAGTCGACAAGAGACAGGGGGAGGGACTGAAGCTTTCTTT
TRBJ2-3	TRBV25-1	NA	NA	CASSAWGIAETDTQYF	TGTGCCAGCAGTGCATGGGGAATAGCGGAGACAGATACGCAGTATTTT
TRBJ2-1	TRBV20-1	NA	NA	CSARRASEQFF	TGCAGTGCTAGGAGAGCGTCCGAGCAGTTCTTC
TRBJ1-1	TRBV6-5	TRBD1	few	CASSYRDRGTEAFF	TGTGCCAGCAGTTATCGGGACAGGGGAACTGAAGCTTTCTTT
TRBJ2-1	TRBV7-8	TRBD2	NA	CASSDPSGGAMHEQFF	TGTGCCAGCAGCGATCCTAGCGGGGGGGCCATGCATGAGCAGTTCTTC
TRBJ1-1	TRBV11-2	TRBD1	NA	CASSLWVRGLNTEAFF	TGTGCCAGCAGCTTATGGGTCAGGGGGCTAAACACTGAAGCTTTCTTT
TRBJ1-5	TRBV28	NA	NA	CASSLVSNQPQHF	TGTGCCAGCAGTTTAGTGAGCAATCAGCCCCAGCATTTT
TRBJ1-1	TRBV5-1	NA	NA	CASSLDFRGGLNTEAFF	TGCGCCAGCAGCTTGGATTTTCGGGGGGGCTTGAACACTGAAGCTTTCTTT
TRBJ2-7	TRBV18	TRBD1	NA	CASSPDRGKGNYEQYF	TGTGCCAGCTCACCAGACAGGGGAAAGGGAAACTACGAGCAGTACTTC
TRBJ2-5	TRBV5-8	NA	NA	CASSLGDQETQYF	TGTGCCAGCAGCTTGGGAGACCAAGAGACCCAGTACTTC
TRBJ2-7	TRBV6-1	TRBD2	NA	CASSQGLAGGAEQYF	TGTGCCAGCAGCCAGGGACTAGCGGGAGGAGCCGAGCAGTACTTC
TRBJ2-3	TRBV5-6	TRBD2	NA	CASSLLGAGGGVDTQYF	TGTGCCAGCAGCTTGCTGGGCGCGGGAGGGGGGGTGGATACGCAGTATTTT